This T cell receptor beta chain comes out of a study of T cell responses to AZD1222 COVID-19 vaccine. Study-wide findings and caveats: Spike-specific TCR breadth and depth went up after people got two AZD1222 doses.

The CDR3 has 17 residues. The J segment lost 6 bases and the V segment lost 1 base, leaving 14 bases of the junction unmatched. Germline-derived CDR1 and CDR2 are GTSNPN and SVGIG (reference sequence). Clones were sequenced by immunoSEQ multiplex PCR, and TCRdb holds only the in-frame ones, with some missing. Here the sample spans around 110,000 clones, roughly 93% being singletons. Concerning this clone itself: What it binds is not known.

The TCR was taken from an adult who received the AZD1222 COVID-19 vaccine. Sequenced here: peripheral blood, sampled 28 days after the second AZD1222 dose. V usage is TRBV30 and J usage is TRBJ1-2, with 10 bases matching TRBD1. This chain's CDR3 is CAWSAPGQGRLGDGYTF. Here the CDR3 DNA reads TGTGCCTGGAGTGCTCCGGGACAGGGGAGGTTAGGTGATGGCTACACCTTC.